These T cell receptor beta chains were read from a single sample in a study of blood T cell repertoires in COVID-19. Here immunoSEQ multiplex PCR was the method, and the copy in TCRdb shows in-frame clones only, minus some. The table shows about 160,000 clones, with approximately 84% occurring only once. Input material: peripheral blood. Every receptor here comes from a woman older than 75 with acute or convalescent COVID-19. CDR3s include the opening cysteine and the closing phenylalanine or tryptophan. A D gene is named only where the DNA matches it firmly.

V	J	D	CDR3
TRBV29-1	TRBJ1-4	.	CSVGASSGEKLFF
TRBV21-1	TRBJ1-1	.	CASSKEKGMNTEAFF
TRBV9	TRBJ2-7	.	CASSERQLSYEQYF
TRBV7-2	TRBJ2-1	TRBD2	CASSLQRGSYNEQFF
TRBV5-1	TRBJ2-7	.	CASSFRGTSVYEQYF
TRBV5-5	TRBJ2-1	TRBD2	CASSFLLAGANEQFF
TRBV2	TRBJ1-6	.	CASREGNSPLHF
TRBV2	TRBJ2-1	.	CASTGTTAYNEQFF
TRBV5-1	TRBJ2-1	TRBD2	CASSLEGLAGDEQFF
TRBV28	TRBJ1-1	.	CASSFGGLGFTEAFF
TRBV27	TRBJ1-5	TRBD1	CASSLVGQGAALGNQPQHF
TRBV5-1	TRBJ2-1	TRBD2	CASSLSLAGEGEQFF
TRBV10-3	TRBJ1-1	TRBD1	CAISESQGVNTEAFF
TRBV23-1	TRBJ1-1	.	CASSQSGRDSEAFF
TRBV7-2	TRBJ2-1	.	CASSLGQYNEQFF
TRBV5-1	TRBJ2-5	TRBD1	CASTGQGQETQYF
TRBV7-2	TRBJ2-1	TRBD2	CASSSPSGRVYNEQFF
TRBV11-2	TRBJ1-1	.	CASSLQGGEAFF
TRBV5-1	TRBJ2-1	.	CASSFGRRLVSLDEQFF
TRBV5-6	TRBJ2-7	.	CASTRDYEQYF
TRBV6-5	TRBJ2-2	.	CASSPTGPWAGELFF
TRBV6-5	TRBJ2-1	.	CASSKIRGFGEQFF
TRBV5-1	TRBJ2-2	.	CASSLYGQNTGELFF
TRBV10-3	TRBJ1-5	TRBD1	CAISRDRGNQPQHF
TRBV19	TRBJ2-2	TRBD2	CASSIQRESITGELFF
TRBV6-6	TRBJ2-1	.	CASNLTPRYEQFF
TRBV11-3	TRBJ2-2	.	CASSQQGNTGELFF
TRBV28	TRBJ1-2	.	CASSLDGESGYTF
TRBV19	TRBJ1-5	.	CASTPDRSNQPQHF
TRBV4-3	TRBJ1-5	.	CASSLGQYSNQPQHF
TRBV3-1/TRBV3-2	TRBJ1-2	.	CASSQGPGAVGYTF
TRBV5-4	TRBJ2-7	TRBD1	CASSLGQGAYEQYF
TRBV7-9	TRBJ1-2	.	CASSLDIDSYGYTF
TRBV6-5	TRBJ1-2	.	CASSYSVRLGGYTF
TRBV2	TRBJ1-2	.	CASSEGTDYGYTF
TRBV25-1	TRBJ2-7	.	CASRGHGGSQYF
TRBV19	TRBJ2-7	TRBD1	CATATGIEQYF
TRBV16	TRBJ1-3	.	CASSQSTGNTIYF
TRBV5-5	TRBJ2-1	.	CASSLADSSYNEQFF
TRBV18	TRBJ2-1	.	CASSPRGVYNEQFF
TRBV11-2	TRBJ1-2	.	CASSQRVRNYGYTF
TRBV19	TRBJ1-2	.	CASSIRSNYGYTF
TRBV11-2	TRBJ1-1	.	CASSFGRRNTEAFF
TRBV10-2	TRBJ2-7	.	CASSGLRGYEQYF
TRBV27	TRBJ2-7	TRBD2	CASSLRGGYEQYF
TRBV18	TRBJ2-1	.	CASSPVAEYNEQFF
TRBV29-1	TRBJ2-1	TRBD1	CSVADRENEQFF
TRBV27	TRBJ1-1	.	CASSSSRNTEAFF
TRBV21-1	TRBJ2-7	.	CASSKSRLAGDYEQYF
TRBV6-4	TRBJ2-2	.	CASSPKNTGELFF